The sequence of this T cell receptor beta chain was determined in a study of beta chain features in type 1 diabetes. Study-level results: The study found fewer insertions and more deletions at VDJ junctions in type 1 diabetes patients.

Of the isolated RNA, all was reverse transcribed, and so the sequenced material was expressed TCRB transcripts. The repertoire was sequenced with immunoSEQ multiplex PCR; TCRdb's copy has only in-frame clones and lacks some. The sample yields 240,000 or so clones, about 63% seen once. This clone was seen more than once but under ten times. Antigen unknown. This TCR was sampled from a man younger than 45 in good health. What was sequenced was naive CD4+ T cells from blood.

The CDR3 loop is CAWSRGTGSTDTQYF. The CDR3 DNA follows: TGTGCCTGGAGCCGAGGGACAGGGAGCACAGATACGCAGTATTTT. The chain is built from TRBV30 and TRBJ2-3, with 9 bases aligning to TRBD1. V trimming: 3 bases; J trimming: 0 bases; junction bases outside the gene matches: 4. Germline CDR1 is GTSNPN and CDR2 is SVGIG (reference sequence). This CDR3 is built from 15 residues.